This T cell receptor (beta chain) originates from a study of T cell repertoires in cytomegalovirus infection. Study as a whole: Public signatures in TCR beta pointed to CMV infection and matching HLA type.

Regarding this clonotype: Its antigen is as yet unknown.

The study, taken as a whole, reports: HLA-C-restricted, CMV-specific TCR beta clonotypes were dominant ex vivo.

A single record per CDR3 protein comes from TCRdb applying MiXCR to the reads. The sample has approximately 500,000 distinct CDR3 sequences, around 11% seen once. The clonotype comes from a human donor in good health (CMV status not recorded). Some clones in this sample may be carry-over from other donors' samples. The sample comprised PBMCs.

The CDR3 region has the DNA TGTGCCAGCCAGGGGGCGGATCAGCCCCAGCATTTT. This translates into CASQGADQPQHF. The chain has TRBV28 and TRBJ1-5; 8 bases fit TRBD1. The V segment lost 8 bases and the J segment 5 bases; nucleotides outside the gene matches: 2. CDR1 is MDHEN and CDR2 is SYDVKM in the germline V gene. The CDR3 is 12 amino acids. Complete variable domain (other parts from reference TRBV28 and TRBJ1-5): DVKVTQSSRYLVKRTGEKVFLECVQDMDHENMFWYRQDPGLGLRLIYFSYDVKMKEKGDIPEGYSVSREKKERFSLILESASTNQTSMYLCASQGADQPQHFGDGTRLSIL.